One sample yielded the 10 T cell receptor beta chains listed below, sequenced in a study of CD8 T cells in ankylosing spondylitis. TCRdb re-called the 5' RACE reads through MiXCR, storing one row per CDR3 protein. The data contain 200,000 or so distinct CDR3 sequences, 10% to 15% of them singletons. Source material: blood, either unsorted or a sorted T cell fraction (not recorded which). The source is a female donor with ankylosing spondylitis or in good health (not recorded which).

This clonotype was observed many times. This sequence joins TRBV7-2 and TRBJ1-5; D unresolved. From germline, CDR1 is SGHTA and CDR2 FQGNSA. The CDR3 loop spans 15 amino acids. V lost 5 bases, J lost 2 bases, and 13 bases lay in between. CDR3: CASSPFHGGNQPQHF. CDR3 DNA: TGTGCCAGCAGCCCCTTCCACGGTGGCAATCAGCCCCAGCATTTT.

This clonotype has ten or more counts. The CDR3 region is CASSSDPRRAEAFF. In DNA, the CDR3 is TGTGCCAGCAGCTCTGACCCGCGAAGGGCTGAAGCTTTCTTT. The chain combines TRBV7-9 with TRBJ1-1; the D is unclear. This CDR3 contains 14 residues. V gave up 4 bases and J gave up 6 bases, with 15 bases separating them. Germline V gene data show CDR1 as SEHNR and CDR2 as FQNEAQ (reference sequence).

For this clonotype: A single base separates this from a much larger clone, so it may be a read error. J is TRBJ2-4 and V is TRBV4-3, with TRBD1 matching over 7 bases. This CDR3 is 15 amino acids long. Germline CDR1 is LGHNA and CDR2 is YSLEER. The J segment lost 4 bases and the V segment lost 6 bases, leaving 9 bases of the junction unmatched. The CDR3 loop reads CASRLTGLAKNIQYF. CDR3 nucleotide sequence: TGCGCCAGCAGGCTGACAGGGCTAGCTAAAAACATTCAGTACTTC.

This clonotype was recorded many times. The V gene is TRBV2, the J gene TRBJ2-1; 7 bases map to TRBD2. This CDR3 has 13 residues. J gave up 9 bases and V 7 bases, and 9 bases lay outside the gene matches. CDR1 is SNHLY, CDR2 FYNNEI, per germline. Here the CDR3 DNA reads TGTGCCAGCAACGGACTAGTCTATGGTGAGCAGTTCTTC. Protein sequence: CASNGLVYGEQFF. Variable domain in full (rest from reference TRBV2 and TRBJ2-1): EPEVTQTPSHQVTQMGQEVILRCVPISNHLYFYWYRQILGQKVEFLVSFYNNEISEKSEIFDDQFSVERPDGSNFTLKIRSTKLEDSAMYFCASNGLVYGEQFFGPGTRLTVL.

The CDR3 DNA reads as TGCGCCAGCAGCTTGGGGGTTGTAGCGGCAGGATTAATCGGGGGTCCCTACGAGCAGTACTTC. This encodes CASSLGVVAAGLIGGPYEQYF. This chain links TRBV5-1 with TRBJ2-7; tentative D call: TRBD2 (6 bases). Germline V gene sequence: CDR1 SGHRS, CDR2 YFSETQ. CDR3 size: 21 residues. V was clipped by 0 bases and J by 2 bases, with 30 bases between them. Using reference TRBV5-1 and TRBJ2-7 for the parts outside the CDR3, the full variable domain is KAGVTQTPRYLIKTRGQQVTLSCSPISGHRSVSWYQQTPGQGLQFLFEYFSETQRNKGNFPGRFSGRQFSNSRSEMNVSTLELGDSALYLCASSLGVVAAGLIGGPYEQYFGPGTRLTVT.

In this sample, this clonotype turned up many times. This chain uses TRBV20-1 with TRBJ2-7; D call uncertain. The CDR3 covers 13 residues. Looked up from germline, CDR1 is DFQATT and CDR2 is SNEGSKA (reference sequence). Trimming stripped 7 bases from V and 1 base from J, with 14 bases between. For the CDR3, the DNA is TGCAGTGGCAGAGAGAGCAGGTCCTACGAGCAGTACTTC. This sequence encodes CSGRESRSYEQYF.

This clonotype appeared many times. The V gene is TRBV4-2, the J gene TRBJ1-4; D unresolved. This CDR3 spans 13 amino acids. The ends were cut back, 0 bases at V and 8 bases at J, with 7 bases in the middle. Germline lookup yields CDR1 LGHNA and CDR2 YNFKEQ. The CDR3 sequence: CASSQDDVEKLFF. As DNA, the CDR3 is TGTGCCAGCAGCCAAGATGACGTCGAAAAACTGTTTTTT.

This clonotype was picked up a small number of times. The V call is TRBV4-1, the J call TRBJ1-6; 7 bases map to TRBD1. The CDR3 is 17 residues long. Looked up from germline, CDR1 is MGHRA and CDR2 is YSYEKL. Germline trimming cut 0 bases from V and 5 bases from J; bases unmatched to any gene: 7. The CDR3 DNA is TGCGCCAGCAGCCAAGATTTCGGGACAGAAGATAATTCACCCCTCCACTTT. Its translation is CASSQDFGTEDNSPLHF.

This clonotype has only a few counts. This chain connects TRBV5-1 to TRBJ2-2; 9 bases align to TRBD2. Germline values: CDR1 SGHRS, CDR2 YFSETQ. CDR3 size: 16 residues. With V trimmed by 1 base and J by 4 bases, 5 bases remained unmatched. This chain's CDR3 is CASSLSAGGVTGELFF. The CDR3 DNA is TGCGCCAGCAGCTTGTCGGCGGGAGGGGTCACCGGGGAGCTGTTTTTT.

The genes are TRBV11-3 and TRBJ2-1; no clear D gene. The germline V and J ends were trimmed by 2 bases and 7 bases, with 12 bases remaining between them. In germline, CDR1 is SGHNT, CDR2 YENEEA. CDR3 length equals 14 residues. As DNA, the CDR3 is TGTGCCAGCAGCTTAACCGGTAAGGGAAATGAGCAGTTCTTC. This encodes CASSLTGKGNEQFF.